This TCR beta chain derives from a study of regulatory T cells in long-lasting Graves disease. Construction of the TCR beta libraries employed iRepertoire HTBI primers in conjunction with Arm-PCR of CDR3 regions. MiXCR, applied by TCRdb to the multiplex PCR reads, yields one record per CDR3 protein. The sample lists roughly 530,000 distinct CDR3 sequences, about 16% occurring once. As for time point: newly diagnosed GD, antithyroid drugs for less than 3 months. PBMC-extracted RNA yielded the TCR library. Notes on this clonotype: A far bigger clonotype differs at one base, so this is likely a read error. Lacking the conserved final phenylalanine or tryptophan, this CDR3 likely reflects a read error.

In germline, CDR1 is SEHNR, CDR2 FQNEAQ (reference sequence). The CDR3 runs to 17 residues. The J segment lost 0 bases and the V segment lost 5 bases, leaving 10 bases of the junction unmatched. The sample was also linked to a second study, of T cells in Graves' hyperthyroidism and ophthalmopathy. That work contributes: In the first-round RT-PCR of the TCR CDR3, the HTBI primer set was used. Researchers found most expanded thyroid clonotypes above 0.001 in blood as well. Model output signaled ophthalmopathy a median approximately 6 months ahead of onset.

The clonotype was recovered from a woman aged 35-65 years with Graves disease. Material: peripheral blood mononuclear cells (PBMCs), obtained at new diagnosis, from a patient treated with antithyroid drugs. The rearrangement uses TRBV7-9 and TRBJ2-1; 7 bases line up with TRBD1. As DNA, the CDR3 is TGTGCCAGCAGCCCGGGGACAGCTACTAGCTCCTACAATGAGCAGTTCCTC. Translation: CASSPGTATSSYNEQFL.